This T cell receptor beta chain was sequenced for a study of blood T cell repertoires in COVID-19. Study-level background: Researchers got acute and convalescent COVID-19 samples from the United States, Italy and Spain.

Trimming at V came to 4 bases and at J to 3 bases, leaving 6 bases not matched to a gene. Germline V lookup: CDR1 SGHVS, CDR2 FQNEAQ. The CDR3 totals 14 residues. The protocol was immunoSEQ multiplex PCR, while the TCRdb copy is restricted to in-frame clones and leaves out a portion. Of 120,000 or so clones in the sample, under 90% were seen once. The sequencing input was peripheral blood. The chain is built from TRBV7-8 and TRBJ2-7, with 7 bases matching TRBD1. The source of this sequence is a woman in her sixties or seventies with acute or convalescent COVID-19. The CDR3 region has the DNA TGTGCCAGCAGCTCGGACAGGCCAAACTACGAGCAGTACTTC. It encodes CASSSDRPNYEQYF.